The TCR beta chain described here comes from a study of CXCR3-negative and CXCR3-positive naive CD8 T cells. Across the whole study: Cumulative TRB read yield was 130 million to 150 million, averaging about 1.5 +/- 0.3 million per library. Study results and limitations: In both naive subsets diversity was comparably high, whereas memory CD8+ cells showed much lower diversity.

Note on this clonotype: The antigen remains unidentified.

Carrying UMI labels, the TRB cDNA libraries were prepared through 5' RACE. TCRdb reprocessed the 5' RACE reads, with one entry per CDR3 protein and no DNA. Here the sample table reports some 130,000 distinct CDR3 sequences. Triplicate sorts of some 310,000 cells per CD8+ subset. The authors gated naive CD8+ T cells as CD45RO-CCR7+CD27+CD95-. Germline V lookup: CDR1 SEHNR, CDR2 FQNEAQ (reference sequence). The CDR3 sequence is 15 residues long. The source of this sequence is a human donor in good health. Some clones in this sample may be carry-over from other donors' samples. The J gene is TRBJ2-7, the V gene TRBV7-9; the D call of TRBD2 rests on TCRdb alone, since no DNA is present to check it. The material sequenced was naive CXCR3- CD8+ T cells from blood. Stated subset: CD45RO-CCR7+CD27+CD95- naive CD8+ T cells lacking CXCR3 (TNR3-). CDR3 residues: CASLNSGRFPYEQYF.